Each of the 9 T cell receptor beta chains below was sequenced from the same sample in a study of T cell responses to AZD1222 COVID-19 vaccine (dated by TCRdb to the early 2020s). This sample's time point label indicates: baseline before first vaccination. The library was made by the immunoSEQ multiplex PCR assay. TCRdb took this table from immuneACCESS and kept in-frame rearrangements with V and J called. Such tables lack part of the clones; where checked against another copy, unresolved V genes explain under half of the gap, and the rest is unexplained. Across this sample there are roughly 150,000 clones, with nearly 95% seen only once. Together, the top ten hold about 2.5% of the sample. Sample: peripheral blood, taken on day 0 of AZD1222 vaccination. Source of these receptors: an adult in good health.

The chain links TRBV5-5 to TRBJ1-3; D may be TRBD1 (5 bases). In germline, CDR1 is SGHKS, CDR2 YYEKEE (reference sequence). Trimming stripped 4 bases from V and 0 bases from J, with 20 bases between. The CDR3 runs 18 residues. As DNA, the CDR3 is TGTGCCAGCAGCCTACAGGAGGTGACTCGGTTCTCTGGAAACACCATATATTTT. Translated: CASSLQEVTRFSGNTIYF.

The rearrangement uses TRBV7-2 and TRBJ1-6, with a possible D match to TRBD1 (5 bases). Looked up from germline, CDR1 is SGHTA and CDR2 is FQGNSA. Between the trimmed V and J ends, which lost 6 bases and 7 bases, there was a span of 13 bases. The CDR3 has 14 amino acids. CDR3 sequence reads: CASSLQGGNSPLHF. For the CDR3, the DNA is TGTGCCAGCAGTCTCCAGGGTGGGAATTCACCCCTCCACTTT.

This clone was found once. The rearrangement links TRBV9 to TRBJ2-1; possibly TRBD1 for D (5 bases). The germline V gene encodes CDR1 SGDLS and CDR2 YYNGEE. CDR3 length: 15 residues. Trimming removed 0 bases from V and 8 bases from J, with 15 bases in between. The CDR3 DNA is TGTGCCAGCAGCGTAGAAGGGGCTCGTCTGGATGAGCAGTTCTTC. This translates into CASSVEGARLDEQFF.

The genes are TRBV6-5 and TRBJ2-3, with D unclear. Trimming cost V 0 bases and J 2 bases, with 9 bases left between them. From germline, CDR1 is MNHEY and CDR2 SVGAGI. The CDR3 has 15 residues. The CDR3 DNA sequence: TGTGCCAGCAGTTACTCGTTGGCATCCACAGATACGCAGTATTTT. Translated: CASSYSLASTDTQYF.

This chain joins TRBV28 and TRBJ2-2, with TRBD2 matching 13 bases. V was clipped by 4 bases and J by 5 bases; unmatched bases: 7. The germline V gene encodes CDR1 MDHEN and CDR2 SYDVKM. There are 17 residues in the CDR3. The CDR3 loop reads CASSSSQGLAGTGELFF. The CDR3 DNA is TGTGCCAGCAGTTCAAGCCAGGGACTAGCGGGAACCGGGGAGCTGTTTTTT.

The rearrangement uses TRBV18 and TRBJ1-3, with TRBD1 matching over 9 bases. The junction had 8 bases not matched to a gene; V was cut back by 5 bases and J by 6 bases. The germline V gene has CDR1 KGHSH and CDR2 LQKENI. The length of the CDR3 is 15 residues. CDR3 residues: CASSTLGQGKNTIYF. The CDR3 DNA follows: TGTGCCAGCTCAACCCTAGGACAGGGGAAAAACACCATATATTTT.

This clone has more than one count but fewer than ten. V is TRBV7-3 and J is TRBJ1-3, with 8 bases matching TRBD1. Trimming at V came to 2 bases and at J to 3 bases, leaving 3 bases not matched to a gene. CDR1 and CDR2 from the germline V gene are SGHTA and FQGTGA. This CDR3 comprises 15 residues. The CDR3 reads CASSLSGGYGNTIYF. Here the CDR3 DNA reads TGTGCCAGCAGCTTATCAGGGGGCTATGGAAACACCATATATTTT.

This chain joins TRBV4-3 and TRBJ2-1, with 9 bases that match TRBD2. Looked up from germline, CDR1 is LGHNA and CDR2 is YSLEER. The CDR3 spans 18 residues. V lost 0 bases to trimming and J lost 7 bases; unmatched junction nucleotides: 13. This CDR3 reads CASSQETAGGAFGNEQFF. In DNA form, the CDR3 reads TGCGCCAGCAGCCAAGAGACAGCGGGGGGCGCCTTCGGGAATGAGCAGTTCTTC.

This chain joins TRBV6-5 and TRBJ2-3; D may be TRBD2 (5 bases). V was shortened by 6 bases and J by 6 bases, with 10 bases between the two germline ends. CDR3 length: 12 amino acids. The germline V gene encodes CDR1 MNHEY and CDR2 SVGAGI. The CDR3 protein is CASSQRRDTQYF. CDR3 DNA sequence: TGTGCCAGCAGCCAACGGAGGGATACGCAGTATTTT.